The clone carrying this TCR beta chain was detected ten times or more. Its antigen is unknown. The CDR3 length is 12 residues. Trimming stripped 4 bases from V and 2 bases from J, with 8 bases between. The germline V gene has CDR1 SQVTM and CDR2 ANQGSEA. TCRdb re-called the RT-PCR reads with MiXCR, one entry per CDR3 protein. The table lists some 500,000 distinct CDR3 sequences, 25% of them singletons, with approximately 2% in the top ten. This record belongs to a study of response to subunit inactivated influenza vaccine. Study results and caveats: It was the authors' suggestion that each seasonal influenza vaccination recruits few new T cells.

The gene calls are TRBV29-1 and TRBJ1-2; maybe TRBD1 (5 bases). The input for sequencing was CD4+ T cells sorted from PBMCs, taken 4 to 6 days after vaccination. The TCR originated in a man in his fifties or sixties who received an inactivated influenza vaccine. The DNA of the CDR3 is TGCAGCGTTGGACAGTTCAACTATGGCTACACCTTC. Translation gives CSVGQFNYGYTF.